These T cell receptor beta chains were read from a single sample in a study of T cells in Graves' hyperthyroidism and ophthalmopathy. TCRdb re-derived calls from the multiplex PCR reads in MiXCR, one entry per CDR3 protein. This table holds about 610,000 distinct CDR3 sequences, approximately 15% found once. Sequenced material: blood. These receptors all come from a woman aged 40-49 years with Graves' ophthalmopathy. Both conserved end residues are part of each CDR3. D genes are given only for firm matches. The size entry is marked missing in some rows and otherwise reads once, few, many or a size class.

TRBD2	TRBJ2-3	16	TRBV30	NA	TGTGCCTGGAGTGTACCTGCGGGAGGGCCCTCAGATACGCAGTATTTT	CAWSVPAGGPSDTQYF
TRBD2	TRBJ2-4	16	TRBV13	many	TGTGCCAGCAGCTTCTCGGTTGGAGGCGGCGGGGGCATTCAGTACTTC	CASSFSVGGGGGIQYF
TRBD1	TRBJ1-5	13	TRBV19	many	TGTGCCAGTAGTTGGGACAGCCATCAGCCCCAGCATTTT	CASSWDSHQPQHF
NA	TRBJ2-5	18	TRBV5-1	NA	TGCGCCAGCAGCAAACTCCTAACGGCGGGAATAGATCGGGAGACCCAGTACTTC	CASSKLLTAGIDRETQYF
TRBD2	TRBJ2-1	17	TRBV10-3	many	TGTGCCATCAGTGAGTCGAATGGCGGGAGCTCCTACAATGAGCAGTTCTTC	CAISESNGGSSYNEQFF
TRBD1	TRBJ2-7	15	TRBV6-2/TRBV6-3	NA	TGTGCCAGCAGTGTGATCCCGGGACAGACCTACGAGCAGTACTTC	CASSVIPGQTYEQYF
NA	TRBJ2-2	14	TRBV19	NA	TGTGCCTCAAGCCTTCGACAGTCCACCGGGGAGCTGTTTTTT	CASSLRQSTGELFF
TRBD1	TRBJ2-3	13	TRBV2	NA	TGTGCCAGTGCAGGGGGAAATTCGGATACGCAGTATTTT	CASAGGNSDTQYF
NA	TRBJ2-7	14	TRBV7-2	NA	TGTGCCAGCAGTCGGGGGGCACGATCCTACGAGCAGTACTTC	CASSRGARSYEQYF
NA	TRBJ2-5	14	TRBV20-1	many	TGCAGTGCTAGAGAATCAGGACGACAAGAGACCCAGTACTTC	CSARESGRQETQYF
TRBD1	TRBJ2-7	14	TRBV7-9	many	TGTGCCAGCGCGTATGCTGGACAGGGCTACGAGCAGTACTTC	CASAYAGQGYEQYF
NA	TRBJ2-5	13	TRBV6-5	many	TGTGCCAGCAGTTACAAGGGGGCGGGGGCCCAGTACTTC	CASSYKGAGAQYF
NA	TRBJ1-1	14	TRBV6-2/TRBV6-3	many	TGTGCCAGCCGTCGGGAAGGCTTGGGCACTGAAGCTTTCTTT	CASRREGLGTEAFF
TRBD2	TRBJ2-2	18	TRBV6-1	few	TGTGCCAGCAGTGAGATGGGACTAGCGGGGGGTTTTACCGGGGAGCTGTTTTTT	CASSEMGLAGGFTGELFF
NA	TRBJ2-7	15	TRBV20-1	many	TGCAGTGCTAGAGGCTCGGGCAAGTCGTCCGACGAGCAGTACTTC	CSARGSGKSSDEQYF
NA	TRBJ2-2	15	TRBV12-3/TRBV12-4	NA	TGTGCCAGCAGCCCTCCATGGGGGGCAGGCGGGGAGCTGTTTTTT	CASSPPWGAGGELFF
TRBD1	TRBJ2-7	18	TRBV6-1	NA	TGTGCCAGCAGTGACCTGACAGGGGTCGGATTAAGCCTCTACGAGCAGTACTTC	CASSDLTGVGLSLYEQYF
NA	TRBJ1-5	15	TRBV9	few	TGTGCCAGCAGCGCCGGGGGAGGTATGAATCAGCCCCAGCATTTT	CASSAGGGMNQPQHF
NA	TRBJ1-5	15	TRBV2	NA	TGTGCCAGCAGTCTTTATGGGGTGGGCGGTCAGCCCCAGCATTTT	CASSLYGVGGQPQHF
NA	TRBJ2-5	13	TRBV18	many	TGTGCCAGCTCACCGGGTATCCGAGAGACCCAGTACTTC	CASSPGIRETQYF